Listed below are T cell receptor beta chains from one sample, sequenced in a study of molecular identifiers for immune sequencing clone quantification. TCRdb re-analysed the PCR reads in MiXCR, keeping a single row per CDR3 protein. This table has fewer than 350,000 distinct CDR3 sequences, 24% appearing once. The material sequenced was naive CD8+ T cells from blood, with Jurkat cell RNA spiked in. These receptors were collected from a human donor in good health. Some libraries in this study had Jurkat cell RNA spiked in. Both conserved end residues are part of each CDR3. D genes are given only for firm matches. Clone size is given for some rows only: seen once, a few or many times, or a class if the clone is expanded.

D | J | size | V | CDR3 | DNA
TRBD2 | TRBJ2-3 | NA | TRBV7-6 | CASSGGTSGGNTQYF | TGTGCCAGCAGCGGAGGGACTAGCGGGGGGAATACGCAGTATTTT
NA | TRBJ2-3 | NA | TRBV19 | CASSIWGGLTDTQYF | TGTGCCAGTAGTATATGGGGGGGCTTGACAGATACGCAGTATTTT
NA | TRBJ2-5 | NA | TRBV13 | CASSLEAADQETQYF | TGTGCCAGCAGCTTAGAAGCAGCGGATCAAGAGACCCAGTACTTC
NA | TRBJ1-1 | NA | TRBV11-2 | CASSMGFGKNTEAFF | TGTGCCAGCAGCATGGGATTTGGAAAGAACACTGAAGCTTTCTTT
NA | TRBJ1-1 | NA | TRBV9 | CASTNPPDTEAFF | TGTGCCAGCACCAACCCACCCGACACTGAAGCTTTCTTT
NA | TRBJ2-2 | NA | TRBV14 | CASSLRVANTGELFF | TGTGCCAGCAGCCTCCGTGTTGCGAACACCGGGGAGCTGTTTTTT
TRBD1 | TRBJ1-2 | few | TRBV30 | CAWKITGQQLYGYTF | TGTGCCTGGAAAATAACGGGACAGCAACTCTATGGCTACACCTTC
TRBD1 | TRBJ1-5 | many | TRBV7-2 | CASSLGFGTGEFGNQPQHF | TGTGCCAGCAGCTTAGGTTTCGGGACAGGGGAGTTCGGCAATCAGCCCCAGCATTTT
NA | TRBJ1-2 | NA | TRBV7-8 | CASSFLMDPYGYTF | TGTGCCAGCAGCTTTTTGATGGACCCCTATGGCTACACCTTC
TRBD1 | TRBJ2-1 | NA | TRBV25-1 | CASSEWGDRGPNSYNEQFF | TGTGCCAGCAGTGAATGGGGGGACAGGGGGCCGAACTCCTACAATGAGCAGTTCTTC
NA | TRBJ1-1 | few | TRBV14 | CASSQLGTPTEAFF | TGTGCCAGCAGCCAACTCGGGACACCGACTGAAGCTTTCTTT
NA | TRBJ1-2 | NA | TRBV29-1 | CSVEVVGDRKYYGYTF | TGCAGCGTTGAAGTCGTAGGAGACAGGAAGTACTATGGCTACACCTTC
NA | TRBJ2-1 | NA | TRBV5-5 | CASSLWTYNEQSF | TGTGCCAGCAGCCTCTGGACCTACAATGAGCAGTCCTTC
NA | TRBJ1-4 | few | TRBV20-1 | CSAYREAGREKLFF | TGCAGTGCTTACAGGGAGGCGGGTCGGGAAAAACTGTTTTTT
TRBD2 | TRBJ2-4 | few | TRBV11-2 | CASSLDQTSGGNIQYF | TGTGCCAGCAGCTTAGATCAAACTAGCGGGGGAAACATTCAGTACTTC
TRBD1 | TRBJ1-2 | NA | TRBV9 | CASSPRGGGENPYTF | TGTGCCAGCAGCCCCCGGGGAGGGGGCGAGAATCCCTACACCTTC
NA | TRBJ1-2 | few | TRBV20-1 | CSARLGNYGYTF | TGCAGTGCTAGACTGGGGAACTATGGCTACACCTTC
TRBD2 | TRBJ2-3 | many | TRBV11-2 | CASSGLAGPDTQYF | TGTGCCAGCAGTGGACTAGCGGGGCCAGATACGCAGTATTTT